Detailed here is one TCR beta chain. Its antigen is not known. Focal radiation with ipilimumab CTLA-4 blockade was given to patients with chemo-refractory metastatic non-small-cell lung cancer. These data come from a study of radiotherapy plus CTLA-4 blockade in lung cancer. For the study at large: Patients showed objective responses in 15% to 20% of cases, and disease control was achieved by about 31%. Findings of the study overall: Strongest reported response predictors: early blood clone changes and post-radiation interferon-beta. After radiotherapy and ipilimumab, tumor-derived clones expanded in peripheral blood.

Some clones are missing from TCRdb's copy, which holds only in-frame ones; the method was immunoSEQ multiplex PCR. The sample comprises more than 80,000 clones, about 83% of which are singletons, and roughly 2.3% rests with the top ten. Trimming pared 5 bases from V and 0 bases from J, leaving 7 bases between. Germline CDR1 and CDR2: MNHEY and SMNVEV (reference sequence). This CDR3 contains 14 residues. This chain connects TRBV27 to TRBJ2-2; no definite D call. The sample here was peripheral blood, taken from a patient treated with radiotherapy plus ipilimumab. This TCR came from a human donor with non-small cell lung cancer that progressed on radiotherapy plus ipilimumab. Some clones in this sample may be carry-over from other donors' samples. The CDR3 DNA reads TGTGCCAGCAGTCCCAATACGAACACCGGGGAGCTGTTTTTT. This encodes CASSPNTNTGELFF.